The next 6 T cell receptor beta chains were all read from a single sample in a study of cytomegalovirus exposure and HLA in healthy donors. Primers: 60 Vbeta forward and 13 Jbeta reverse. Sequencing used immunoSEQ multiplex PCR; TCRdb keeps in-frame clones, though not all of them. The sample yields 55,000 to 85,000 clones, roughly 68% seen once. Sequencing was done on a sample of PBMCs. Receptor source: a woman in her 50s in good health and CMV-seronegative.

CDR3 sequence reads: CASSPGDRATEAFF. The CDR3 nucleotides are TGTGCCAGCAGCCCCGGGGACAGGGCCACTGAAGCTTTCTTT. J is TRBJ1-1 and V is TRBV28; TRBD1 matches at 9 bases. V was pared by 6 bases and J by 4 bases, with 6 bases of the junction left unmatched. This CDR3 region has 14 residues. The germline V gene encodes CDR1 MDHEN and CDR2 SYDVKM.

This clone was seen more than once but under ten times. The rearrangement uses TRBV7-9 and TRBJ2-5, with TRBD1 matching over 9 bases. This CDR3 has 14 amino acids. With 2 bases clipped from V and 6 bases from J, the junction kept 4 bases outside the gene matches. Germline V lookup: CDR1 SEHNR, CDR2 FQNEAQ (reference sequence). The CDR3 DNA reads TGTGCCAGCAGCTTAACAGGGGGCGCGAAGACCCAGTACTTC. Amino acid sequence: CASSLTGGAKTQYF.

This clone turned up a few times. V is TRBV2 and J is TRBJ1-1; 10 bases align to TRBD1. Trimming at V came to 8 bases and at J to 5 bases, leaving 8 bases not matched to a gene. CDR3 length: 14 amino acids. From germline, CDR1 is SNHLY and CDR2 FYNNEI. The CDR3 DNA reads TGTGCCAGCGGGGGCGGGACAGGGGTAACTGAAGCTTTCTTT. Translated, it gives CASGGGTGVTEAFF. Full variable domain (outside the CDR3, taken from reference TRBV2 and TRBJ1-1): EPEVTQTPSHQVTQMGQEVILRCVPISNHLYFYWYRQILGQKVEFLVSFYNNEISEKSEIFDDQFSVERPDGSNFTLKIRSTKLEDSAMYFCASGGGTGVTEAFFGQGTRLTVV.

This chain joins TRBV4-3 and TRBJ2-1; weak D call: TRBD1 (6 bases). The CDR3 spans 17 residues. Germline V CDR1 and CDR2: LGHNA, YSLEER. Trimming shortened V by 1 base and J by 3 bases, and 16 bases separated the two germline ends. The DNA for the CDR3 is TGCGCCAGCAGCCAAGTGATAGGCCAGGGGCTCTACAATGAGCAGTTCTTC. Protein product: CASSQVIGQGLYNEQFF.

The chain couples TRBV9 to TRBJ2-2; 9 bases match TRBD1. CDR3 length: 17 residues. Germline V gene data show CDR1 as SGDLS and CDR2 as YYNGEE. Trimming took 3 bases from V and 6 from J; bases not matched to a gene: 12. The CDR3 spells CASSANRGRVSAGELFF. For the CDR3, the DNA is TGTGCCAGCAGCGCGAACAGGGGGCGAGTATCTGCCGGGGAGCTGTTTTTT.

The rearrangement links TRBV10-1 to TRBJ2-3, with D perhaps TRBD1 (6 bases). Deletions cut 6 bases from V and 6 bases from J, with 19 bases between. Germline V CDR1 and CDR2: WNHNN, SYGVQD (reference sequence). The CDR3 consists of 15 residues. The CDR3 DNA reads TGCGCCAGCAGCGGAGCGGTTGGGGACATTGATACGCAGTATTTT. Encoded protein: CASSGAVGDIDTQYF.